The entry below gives a single T cell receptor (beta chain) sequence along with its context. This sample was included in a study of blood T cell repertoires in COVID-19. Whole-study context: Samples representing acute and convalescent COVID-19 were sourced from the United States, Italy and Spain. PBMCs, B-cell-depleted T cells, or T cells were the source of the cDNA or gDNA that made up the material.

As handled by the study authors: Amplification of reference gene primers was used by the study to estimate nucleated cell counts. Here immunoSEQ multiplex PCR was the method, and the copy in TCRdb shows in-frame clones only, minus some. Clone size and the V and J calls come from that table; the DNA yielded D and trimming. The repertoire consists of 130,000 to 150,000 clones, with around 84% occurring once and the leading ten covering roughly 4.8%. The germline V gene has CDR1 SGHAT and CDR2 FQNNGV. Trimming shortened V by 3 bases and J by 0 bases, and 12 bases separated the two germline ends. This CDR3 contains 15 residues.

The chain joins TRBV11-2 to TRBJ2-7; D unresolved. Specimen: peripheral blood. This receptor was obtained from a human donor in a cohort sampled during active COVID-19. This chain's CDR3 is CASSFNRLSSYEQYF. The CDR3 region has the DNA TGTGCCAGCAGCTTCAACCGCCTCAGCTCCTACGAGCAGTACTTC.